This T cell receptor (beta chain) was captured by sequencing in a study of cytomegalovirus exposure and HLA in healthy donors. This CDR3 has 15 residues. From germline, CDR1 is MGHDK and CDR2 SYGVNS. V lost 2 bases and J lost 6, with 16 bases in between. Use of 60 Vbeta and 13 Jbeta primers characterized the PCR. The table came from immunoSEQ multiplex PCR; TCRdb's copy has only in-frame clones and leaves some out. The repertoire consists of over 30,000 clones, with 80% occurring once and the leading ten covering roughly 6%. This clone was seen a handful of times. This TCR derives from a male donor in good health and CMV-seronegative. The genes are TRBV25-1 and TRBJ1-1; tentative D call: TRBD1 (6 bases). The sample consisted of PBMCs. CDR3 coding DNA: TGTGCCAGCAGTGAAGCGAGTCAGGGGAGCGCTGAAGCTTTCTTT. Its translation: CASSEASQGSAEAFF.